One sample yielded the 23 T cell receptor beta chains listed below, sequenced in a study of CD8 T cells in Susac syndrome. An input of roughly 0.45 to 1 ug of RNA was subjected to reverse transcription using random hexamers. Using its own MiXCR run on the immunoSEQ multiplex PCR reads, TCRdb lists one record per CDR3 protein. The sample lists approximately 190,000 distinct CDR3 sequences, approximately 93% occurring once. Sequencing was performed on CD4+ T cells from PBMCs. The receptors were sampled from a human donor in good health.

The chain recombines TRBV4-1 with TRBJ2-7; a possible D gene is TRBD1 (7 bases). Germline loops: CDR1 MGHRA, CDR2 YSYEKL. This CDR3 region has 15 residues. V lost 3 bases, J lost 2 bases, and 14 bases lay in between. The CDR3 region has the DNA TGCGCCAGCAGCCAGGCGGGACAGCGGACCTACGAGCAGTACTTC. This encodes CASSQAGQRTYEQYF.

A single count supports this clonotype. As DNA, the CDR3 is TGTGCCAGCAGCTTAGGGGGGTTCGGTGAGCAGTTCTTC. It is translated as CASSLGGFGEQFF. V gene TRBV7-2 combines with J gene TRBJ2-1; TRBD1 or TRBD2 may be the D gene (5 bases each). Germline lookup yields CDR1 SGHTA and CDR2 FQGNSA. The CDR3 spans 13 residues. The V gene lost 1 base and the J gene lost 9 bases, with 10 bases spanning the gap.

The chain couples TRBV19 to TRBJ1-6; D is undetermined. Germline V gene sequence: CDR1 LNHDA, CDR2 SQIVND (reference sequence). Trimming shortened V by 5 bases and J by 0 bases, and 11 bases separated the two germline ends. The CDR3 sequence is 16 residues long. This chain's CDR3 is CASSDLMSSYNSPLHF. As DNA, the CDR3 is TGTGCCAGTAGTGATCTTATGAGCTCCTATAATTCACCCCTCCACTTT.

The V and J genes are TRBV6-1 and TRBJ1-1; D may be TRBD1 (6 bases). This CDR3 contains 14 residues. Per germline, CDR1 MNHNS and CDR2 SASEGT. V lost 3 bases and J lost 3, with 11 bases in between. The CDR3 DNA sequence: TGTGCCAGCAGTGATCAAGGGGGGTACACTGAAGCTTTCTTT. It translates to CASSDQGGYTEAFF.

The gene calls are TRBV4-1 and TRBJ1-2, with D possibly being TRBD1 (6 bases). The CDR3 is made up of 15 amino acids. V was cut by 4 bases and J by 8 bases, with 20 bases left in between. CDR1 MGHRA and CDR2 YSYEKL come from the germline V gene. The CDR3 sequence is CASSPQGQGLGGYTF. In nucleotides, the CDR3 is TGCGCCAGCAGCCCCCAGGGGCAGGGCCTTGGGGGCTACACCTTC.

The chain combines TRBV29-1 with TRBJ1-2; TRBD1 matches 12 bases. CDR1 is SQVTM, CDR2 ANQGSEA, per germline. Trimming cost V 4 bases and J 4 bases; bases outside gene matches: 4. This CDR3 region has 14 residues. DNA of the CDR3: TGCAGCGTTGTGGGGACAGGGGGCTCCTATGGCTACACCTTC. This gives the protein CSVVGTGGSYGYTF.

The chain links TRBV7-2 to TRBJ2-1; 7 bases map to TRBD1. The CDR3 covers 15 residues. Germline CDR1 reads SGHTA; CDR2 reads FQGNSA. Trimming took 4 bases from V and 2 from J; bases not matched to a gene: 5. The CDR3 is CASSSRQGTYNEQFF. The CDR3 region has the DNA TGTGCCAGCAGCTCCCGACAGGGCACCTACAATGAGCAGTTCTTC.

This clonotype showed up just once. This chain's CDR3 is CASRRAGAGETQYF. CDR3 bases: TGTGCCAGCAGGCGAGCGGGGGCCGGAGAGACCCAGTACTTC. The chain combines TRBV7-2 with TRBJ2-5; 8 bases are shared with TRBD2. The CDR3 contains 14 residues. V lost 6 bases and J lost 4; bases outside the gene matches: 7. CDR1 SGHTA and CDR2 FQGNSA come from the germline V gene.

The CDR3 DNA reads TGTGCCAGCAGCACCCCGGTGGGGGGCTCTGAAGCTTTCTTT. It encodes CASSTPVGGSEAFF. This chain links TRBV3-1 with TRBJ1-1, with D possibly being TRBD1 (6 bases). Trimming left V 5 bases short and J 6 bases short, with 16 bases between. CDR3 length: 14 residues. Germline values: CDR1 LGHDT, CDR2 YNNKEL (reference sequence).

The chain employs TRBV9 and TRBJ1-3, with no clear D. The CDR3 is made up of 14 amino acids. Germline V gives CDR1 SGDLS, CDR2 YYNGEE. V lost 2 bases and J lost 5, with 11 bases in between. CDR3 sequence (DNA): TGTGCCAGCAGCGTTCTGGACCAACGAAACACCATATATTTT. Its protein is CASSVLDQRNTIYF.

The CDR3 reads CSATGGTNEKLFF. The CDR3, as DNA: TGCAGTGCTACCGGGGGAACTAATGAAAAACTGTTTTTT. The chain recombines TRBV20-1 with TRBJ1-4; a possible D gene is TRBD1 (5 bases). Germline lookup yields CDR1 DFQATT and CDR2 SNEGSKA (reference sequence). The CDR3 consists of 13 residues. V was cut by 4 bases and J by 1 base, with 7 bases left in between.

The chain combines TRBV20-1 with TRBJ2-5; possible D gene TRBD1, 6 bases. This CDR3 has 12 amino acids. Germline values: CDR1 DFQATT, CDR2 SNEGSKA (reference sequence). With 3 bases removed from V and 4 bases from J, the gap between germline ends came to 9 bases. The CDR3 loop is CSARGAGETQYF. DNA for the CDR3: TGCAGTGCTAGGGGGGCTGGAGAGACCCAGTACTTC.

CDR3: CASTSYPLATLRGDEQFF. The CDR3 nucleotides read TGTGCCAGCACCAGTTACCCCCTAGCTACCCTACGGGGGGATGAGCAGTTCTTC. The chain carries TRBV6-1 and TRBJ2-1; 7 bases are shared with TRBD2. CDR1 and CDR2 from the germline V gene are MNHNS and SASEGT. This CDR3 is 18 amino acids long. With 7 bases clipped from V and 8 bases from J, the junction kept 23 bases outside the gene matches.

The chain employs TRBV4-1 and TRBJ1-5, with D uncertain. CDR1 is MGHRA, CDR2 YSYEKL, per germline. Trimming took off 0 bases at V and 4 bases at J, with 16 bases between the two ends. There are 17 residues in the CDR3. The CDR3 DNA sequence: TGCGCCAGCAGCCAAGAGAGGGAACTGCCGCATAATCAGCCCCAGCATTTT. Translating gives CASSQERELPHNQPQHF.

This chain joins TRBV20-1 and TRBJ2-3; D unclear. The germline V gene has CDR1 DFQATT and CDR2 SNEGSKA (reference sequence). The CDR3 is 14 residues long. Deletions cut 0 bases from V and 2 bases from J, with 9 bases between. The DNA for the CDR3 is TGCAGTGCTAGAGACCCCGCCCCCACAGATACGCAGTATTTT. Protein: CSARDPAPTDTQYF.

V is TRBV10-3 and J is TRBJ1-1; 7 bases map to TRBD1. V lost 4 bases and J lost 4; bases outside the gene matches: 18. CDR3 length: 18 amino acids. CDR1 and CDR2 (germline): ENHRY, SYGVKD. In DNA form, the CDR3 reads TGTGCCATCAGTGGAGGGAAACAGGGGCAAAGTGTTGGCACTGAAGCTTTCTTT. It encodes CAISGGKQGQSVGTEAFF.

The chain employs TRBV29-1 and TRBJ2-5, with TRBD1 matching over 7 bases. The germline CDR1 and CDR2 sequences are SQVTM and ANQGSEA. V lost 6 bases to trimming and J lost 3 bases; unmatched junction nucleotides: 7. This CDR3 comprises 13 residues. This CDR3 is CSVVEGTEETQYF. The CDR3 DNA is TGCAGCGTAGTCGAGGGGACAGAAGAGACCCAGTACTTC.

The V call is TRBV6-1, the J call TRBJ1-1, with 9 positions matching TRBD1. Per the germline V gene, CDR1 is MNHNS and CDR2 is SASEGT. The junction had 11 bases not matched to a gene; V was cut back by 6 bases and J by 3 bases. This CDR3 is built from 16 residues. CDR3 bases: TGTGCCAGCAGCCGGCTCCTTGGACAGGGGCACACTGAAGCTTTCTTT. It codes for CASSRLLGQGHTEAFF.

The chain couples TRBV6-2 or TRBV6-3 to TRBJ2-6, with a weak D call TRBD1 (6 bases). This CDR3 is built from 15 residues. CDR1 is MNHEY, CDR2 SVGEGT, per germline. The V end was cut by 4 bases, the J end by 4 bases, with 11 bases between. CDR3 nucleotides: TGTGCCAGCAGTTTCACAGGGCCCGGGGCCAACGTCCTGACTTTC. Translated, it gives CASSFTGPGANVLTF.

The chain links TRBV20-1 to TRBJ2-7; 7 bases are shared with TRBD1. Germline V gene lookup returns CDR1 DFQATT and CDR2 SNEGSKA (reference sequence). V shed 1 base, J shed 6 bases, and the junction held 12 bases outside the gene matches. This CDR3 has 15 residues. CDR3 bases: TGCAGTGCTAGAGGTAGACAGGGTTTTTGGCGCGAGCAGTACTTC. Translating it yields CSARGRQGFWREQYF.

This chain uses TRBV27 with TRBJ2-3; 8 positions match TRBD1. V lost 4 bases to trimming and J lost 1 base; unmatched junction nucleotides: 4. Germline CDR1 MNHEY, CDR2 SMNVEV (reference sequence). The CDR3 consists of 15 residues. Here the CDR3 reads CASSSLTGGTDTQYF. CDR3 sequence (DNA): TGTGCCAGCAGTTCCCTGACAGGGGGCACAGATACGCAGTATTTT.

The genes are TRBV7-2 and TRBJ1-5, with a weak D call TRBD1 (5 bases). The CDR3 consists of 12 residues. Germline lookup yields CDR1 SGHTA and CDR2 FQGNSA. The V end was cut by 6 bases, the J end by 7 bases, with 10 bases between. The CDR3, as DNA: TGTGCCAGCAGTTGGGGCGGACAGCCCCAGCATTTT. It specifies CASSWGGQPQHF.

The V gene is TRBV27, the J gene TRBJ2-7; the D is unclear. V lost 5 bases and J 2 bases, leaving 10 bases between the germline ends. The CDR3 extends over 13 amino acids. Germline V gene lookup returns CDR1 MNHEY and CDR2 SMNVEV (reference sequence). CDR3 DNA sequence: TGTGCCAGCAGTGAGGCCGCGGCCTACGAGCAGTACTTC. This gives the protein CASSEAAAYEQYF.